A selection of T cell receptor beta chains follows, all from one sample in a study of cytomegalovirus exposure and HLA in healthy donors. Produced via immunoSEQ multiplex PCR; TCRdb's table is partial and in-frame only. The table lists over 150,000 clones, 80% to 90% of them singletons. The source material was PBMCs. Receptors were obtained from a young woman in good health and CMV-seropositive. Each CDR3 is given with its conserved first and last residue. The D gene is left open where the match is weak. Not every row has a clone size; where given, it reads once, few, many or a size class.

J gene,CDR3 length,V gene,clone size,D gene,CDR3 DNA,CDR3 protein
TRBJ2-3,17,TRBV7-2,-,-,TGTGCCAGCAGCTTACGGCGTACAGGCCCGGCCACAGATACGCAGTATTTT,CASSLRRTGPATDTQYF
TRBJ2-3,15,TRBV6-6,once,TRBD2,TGTGCCAGCAGTTACGTTAGCGGGGGTTCAGATACGCAGTATTTT,CASSYVSGGSDTQYF
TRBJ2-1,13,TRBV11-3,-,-,TGTGCCAGCAGCTTAGGGCCACAGAATGAGCAGTTCTTC,CASSLGPQNEQFF
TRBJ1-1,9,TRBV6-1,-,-,TGTGCCAGCAGTTACTTGCCTTTCTTT,CASSYLPFF
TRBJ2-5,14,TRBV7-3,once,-,TGTGCCAGCAGCTCTCTCGGGGGGCTGGGGACCCAGTACTTC,CASSSLGGLGTQYF
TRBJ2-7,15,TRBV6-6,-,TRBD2,TGTGCCAGCAGGGGGGGGACTAGCCGCTCCTACGAGCAGTACTTC,CASRGGTSRSYEQYF
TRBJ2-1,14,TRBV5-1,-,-,TGCGCCAGCAGCTTAACGGGGGTTTACAATGAGCAGTTCTTC,CASSLTGVYNEQFF
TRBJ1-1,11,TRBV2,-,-,TGTGCCTCCGCGAGGAACACTGAAGCTTTCTTT,CASARNTEAFF
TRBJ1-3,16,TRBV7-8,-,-,TGTGCCAGCAGCTTATACAGCTCAAGCTCTGGAAACACCATATATTTT,CASSLYSSSSGNTIYF
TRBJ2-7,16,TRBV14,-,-,TGTGCCAGCAGCCCCCGGCGGGGATCAACTGGCTACGAGCAGTACTTC,CASSPRRGSTGYEQYF
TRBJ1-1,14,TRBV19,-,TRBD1,TGTGCCAGTACTACAGGGGCCATGAACACTGAAGCTTTCTTT,CASTTGAMNTEAFF
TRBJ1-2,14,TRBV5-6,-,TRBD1,TGTGCCAGCAGCTCAACAGGGGGCAGGAATGGCTACACCTTC,CASSSTGGRNGYTF
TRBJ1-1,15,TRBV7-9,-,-,TGTGCCAGCAGCTTGTCAGGGGTGGGGAACACTGAAGCTTTCTTT,CASSLSGVGNTEAFF
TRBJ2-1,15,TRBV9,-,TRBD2,TGTGCCAGCAGCACCGGGGGGGCCCTAGGGAATGAGCAGTTCTTC,CASSTGGALGNEQFF
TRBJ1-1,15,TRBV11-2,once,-,TGTGCCAGCAGCTTCAGAGAGGACTTGAGAACTGAAGCTTTCTTT,CASSFREDLRTEAFF
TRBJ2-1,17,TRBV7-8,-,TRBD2,TGTGCCAGCAGCTTAGCGCGAGGTAGCGGGGTCGAGGGTGAGCAGTTCTTC,CASSLARGSGVEGEQFF
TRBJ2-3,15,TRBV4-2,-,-,TGTGCCAGCAGCCAAGGAGGGGGGGACCCAGATACGCAGTATTTT,CASSQGGGDPDTQYF
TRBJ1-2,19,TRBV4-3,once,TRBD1,TGCGCCAGCAGCCAATACATTCAGGGACAGGGTTTTCCTAACTATGGCTACACCTTC,CASSQYIQGQGFPNYGYTF
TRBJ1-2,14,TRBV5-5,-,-,TGTGCCAGCAGCCCCTTTGTTGCAGTCGTGGGCTACACCTTC,CASSPFVAVVGYTF
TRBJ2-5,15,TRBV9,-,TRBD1,TGTGCCAGCAGCGTAGGCGGACAGGACCAAGAGACCCAGTACTTC,CASSVGGQDQETQYF
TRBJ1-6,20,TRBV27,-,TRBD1,TGTGCCAGCAGCAATATCGTATCCTTTAGGGGGGGACAGGGGTCTTCACCCCTCCACTTT,CASSNIVSFRGGQGSSPLHF
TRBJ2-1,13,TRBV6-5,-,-,TGTGCCAGCAGTTACTCATCCAGCAATGAGCAGTTCTTC,CASSYSSSNEQFF
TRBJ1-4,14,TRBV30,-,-,TGTGCCTGGAGTTGGGGGCTGCTTAATGAAAAACTGTTTTTT,CAWSWGLLNEKLFF
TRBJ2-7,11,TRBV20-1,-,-,TGCAGTTCAACAGAGTCCTACGAGCAGTACTTC,CSSTESYEQYF
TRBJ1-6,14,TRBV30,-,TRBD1,TGTGCCTGGTATGACAGGGGGCTCAATTCACCCCTCCACTTT,CAWYDRGLNSPLHF
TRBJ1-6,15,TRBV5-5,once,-,TGTGCCAGCAGCTTGGACAGGAGTGTACGTTCACCCCTCCACTTT,CASSLDRSVRSPLHF
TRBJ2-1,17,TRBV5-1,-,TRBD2,TGCGCCAGCAGCGCTCCCGGAGGTAGCGGGGGGGCCAATGAGCAGTTCTTC,CASSAPGGSGGANEQFF
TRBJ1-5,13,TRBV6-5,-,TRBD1,TGTGCCACCCGGGACAGGGGCGAACAGCCCCAGCATTTT,CATRDRGEQPQHF
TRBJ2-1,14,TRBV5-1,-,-,TGCGCCAGCAGCTTGTCGGACAGTTACAATGAGCAGTTCTTC,CASSLSDSYNEQFF
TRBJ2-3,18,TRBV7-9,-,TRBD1,TGTGCCAGCAGCTTAGGGATCCACCAGACAGGGTTCACAGATACGCAGTATTTT,CASSLGIHQTGFTDTQYF
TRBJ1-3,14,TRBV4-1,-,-,TGCGCCAGCAGCCAAGGGGGGGCTGGAAACACCATATATTTT,CASSQGGAGNTIYF
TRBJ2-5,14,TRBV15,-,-,TGTGCCACCAGCCCACAGTTGTACCAAGAGACCCAGTACTTC,CATSPQLYQETQYF
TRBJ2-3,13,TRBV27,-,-,TGTGCCAGCAGACGGAGTGGTGCAGATACGCAGTATTTT,CASRRSGADTQYF
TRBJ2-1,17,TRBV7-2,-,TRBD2,TGTGCCAGCAGCTCCAAATCGGGGGGGCTCTCCTACAATGAGCAGTTCTTC,CASSSKSGGLSYNEQFF
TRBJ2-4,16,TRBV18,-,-,TGTGCCAGCTCACCACCGTCGGGGGTACCCAAAAACATTCAGTACTTC,CASSPPSGVPKNIQYF
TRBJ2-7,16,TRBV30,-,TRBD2,TGTGCCTGGAGTGTCCGGGCGGGGGGGACCTCCTACGAGCAGTACTTC,CAWSVRAGGTSYEQYF
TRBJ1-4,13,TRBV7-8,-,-,TGTGCCAGCTCCGCAGACTTAAATGAAAAACTGTTTTTT,CASSADLNEKLFF
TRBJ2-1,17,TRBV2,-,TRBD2,TGTGCCAGCAGTGAACCCTCTAGCGGGGCCTCCTACAATGAGCAGTTCTTC,CASSEPSSGASYNEQFF
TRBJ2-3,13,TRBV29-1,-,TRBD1,TGCAGCGTTGGACAGGGCCGATCAGATACGCAGTATTTT,CSVGQGRSDTQYF
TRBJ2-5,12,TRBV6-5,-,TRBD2,TGTGCCAGCACGGGAGGGGGGGGGACCCAGTACTTC,CASTGGGGTQYF
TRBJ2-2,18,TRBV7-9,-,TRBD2,TGTGCCAGCAGCTCCGTCGGGACTAGCGGGGGGGCCACCGGGGAGCTGTTTTTT,CASSSVGTSGGATGELFF
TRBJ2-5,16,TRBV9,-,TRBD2,TGTGCCAGCAGCGTAGGGGCTAGCGGGGCCGAAGAGACCCAGTACTTC,CASSVGASGAEETQYF
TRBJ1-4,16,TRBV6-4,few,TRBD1,TGTGCCAGCAGTGACTCGGAGACAGGGAGTAGGGAAAAACTGTTTTTT,CASSDSETGSREKLFF
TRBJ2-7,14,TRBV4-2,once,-,TGTGCCAGCAGCCATCCTCAGACAATGGACGAGCAGTACTTC,CASSHPQTMDEQYF
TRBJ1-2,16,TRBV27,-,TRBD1,TGTGCCAGCAGTTTATCGGGACAGGGGGGGGACTATGGCTACACCTTC,CASSLSGQGGDYGYTF